This TCR beta chain was captured in a study of graft-versus-host responses after intestinal transplantation. Looking at the study overall: Each transplant was multivisceral, liver-intestinal, or isolated intestinal. Points from the study as a whole: Early post-transplant falls in HvG clones accompanied the peak levels of circulating GvH clones. In patients with graft-donor T cell macrochimerism, allograft graft-versus-host to host-versus-graft clonal ratios were high.

On this clone itself: Its specificity is unknown.

The CDR3 runs to 16 residues. Germline loops: CDR1 MNHEY, CDR2 SMNVEV (reference sequence). V dropped 2 bases and J dropped 8; count of bases not matched to a gene: 13. Method: immunoSEQ multiplex PCR; TCRdb's copy keeps in-frame clones and lacks some. The sample consists of almost 85,000 clones, 75% to 95% of them appearing once. The specimen was unstimulated CD4+ T cells sorted from spleen or lymph node cells, collected before intestinal transplant. The chain couples TRBV27 to TRBJ1-2; 8 bases line up with TRBD1. The receptor was isolated from a human donor who received an intestinal transplant. CDR3: CASSLKPPTGALGYTF. In DNA form, the CDR3 reads TGTGCCAGCAGTTTAAAACCTCCGACAGGGGCCCTAGGCTACACCTTC.